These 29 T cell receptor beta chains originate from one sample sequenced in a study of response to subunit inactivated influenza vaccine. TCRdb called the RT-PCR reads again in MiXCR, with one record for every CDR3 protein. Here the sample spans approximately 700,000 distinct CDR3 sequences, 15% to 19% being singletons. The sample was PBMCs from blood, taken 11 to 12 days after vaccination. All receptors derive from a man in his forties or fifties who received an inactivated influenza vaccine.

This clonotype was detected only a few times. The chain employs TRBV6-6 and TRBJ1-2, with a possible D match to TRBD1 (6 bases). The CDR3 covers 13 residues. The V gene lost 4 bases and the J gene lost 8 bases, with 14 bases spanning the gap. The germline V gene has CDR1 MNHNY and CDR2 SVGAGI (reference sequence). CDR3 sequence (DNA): TGTGCCAGCAGTTCCCTCACAGGGACCGGCTACACCTTC. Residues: CASSSLTGTGYTF.

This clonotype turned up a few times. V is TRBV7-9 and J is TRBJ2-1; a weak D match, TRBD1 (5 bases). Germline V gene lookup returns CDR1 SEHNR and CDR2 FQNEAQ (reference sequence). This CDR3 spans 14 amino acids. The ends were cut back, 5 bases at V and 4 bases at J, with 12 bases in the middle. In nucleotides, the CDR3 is TGTGCCAGCAGCGGTCGCAGGGATTACAATGAGCAGTTCTTC. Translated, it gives CASSGRRDYNEQFF.

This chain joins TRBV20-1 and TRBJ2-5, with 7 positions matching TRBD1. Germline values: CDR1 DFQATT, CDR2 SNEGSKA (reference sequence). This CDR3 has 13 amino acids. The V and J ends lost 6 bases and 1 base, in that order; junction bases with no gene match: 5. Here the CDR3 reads CSADRQGQETQYF. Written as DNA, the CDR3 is TGCAGTGCAGACAGACAGGGCCAAGAGACCCAGTACTTC.

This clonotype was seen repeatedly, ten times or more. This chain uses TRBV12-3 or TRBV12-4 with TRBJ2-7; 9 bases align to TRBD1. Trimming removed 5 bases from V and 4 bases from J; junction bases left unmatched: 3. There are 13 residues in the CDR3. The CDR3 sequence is CASSIGTGYEQYF. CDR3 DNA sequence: TGTGCCAGCAGTATTGGGACAGGGTACGAGCAGTACTTC.

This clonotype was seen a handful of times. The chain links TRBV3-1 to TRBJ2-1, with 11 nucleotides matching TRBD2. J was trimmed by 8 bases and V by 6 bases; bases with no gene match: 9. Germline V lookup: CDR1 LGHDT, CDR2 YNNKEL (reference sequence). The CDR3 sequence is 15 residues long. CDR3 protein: CASSKPGTSGDEQFF. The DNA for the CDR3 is TGTGCCAGCAGTAAACCCGGGACTAGCGGCGATGAGCAGTTCTTC.

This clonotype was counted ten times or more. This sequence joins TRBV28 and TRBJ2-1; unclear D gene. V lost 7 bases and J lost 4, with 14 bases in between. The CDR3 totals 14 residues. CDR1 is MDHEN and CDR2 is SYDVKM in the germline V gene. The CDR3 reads CASTPPGLYNEQFF. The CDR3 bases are TGTGCCAGCACCCCCCCGGGTTTATACAATGAGCAGTTCTTC.

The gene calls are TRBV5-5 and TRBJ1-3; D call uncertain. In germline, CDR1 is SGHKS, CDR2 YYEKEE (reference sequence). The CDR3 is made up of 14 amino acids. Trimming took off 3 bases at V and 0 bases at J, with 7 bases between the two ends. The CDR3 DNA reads TGTGCCAGCAGCTCCGAGCACTCTGGAAACACCATATATTTT. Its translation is CASSSEHSGNTIYF.

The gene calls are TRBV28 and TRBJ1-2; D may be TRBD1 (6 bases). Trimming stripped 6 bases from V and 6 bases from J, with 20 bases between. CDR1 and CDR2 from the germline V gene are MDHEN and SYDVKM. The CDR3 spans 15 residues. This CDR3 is CASSPNLRQAHGYTF. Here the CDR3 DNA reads TGTGCCAGCAGCCCCAATCTCCGACAGGCCCATGGCTACACCTTC.

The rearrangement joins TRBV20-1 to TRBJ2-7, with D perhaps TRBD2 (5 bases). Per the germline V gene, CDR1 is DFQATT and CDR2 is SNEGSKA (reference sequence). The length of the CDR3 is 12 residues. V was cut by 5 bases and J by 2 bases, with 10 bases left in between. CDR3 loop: CSARGSAYEQYF. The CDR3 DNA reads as TGCAGTGCTCGCGGGTCAGCCTACGAGCAGTACTTC.

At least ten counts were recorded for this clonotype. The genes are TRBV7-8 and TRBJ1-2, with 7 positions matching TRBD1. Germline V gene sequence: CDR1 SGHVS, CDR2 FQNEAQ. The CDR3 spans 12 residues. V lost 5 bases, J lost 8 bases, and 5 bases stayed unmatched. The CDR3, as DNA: TGTGCCAGCAGCCTACAGGGGCTCGGCTACACCTTC. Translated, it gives CASSLQGLGYTF.

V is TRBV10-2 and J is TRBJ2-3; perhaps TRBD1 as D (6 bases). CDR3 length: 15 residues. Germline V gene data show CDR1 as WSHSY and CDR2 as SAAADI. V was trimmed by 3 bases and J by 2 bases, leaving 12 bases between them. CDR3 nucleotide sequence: TGCGCCAGCAGTGATTTTCGGGACAACACAGATACGCAGTATTTT. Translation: CASSDFRDNTDTQYF.

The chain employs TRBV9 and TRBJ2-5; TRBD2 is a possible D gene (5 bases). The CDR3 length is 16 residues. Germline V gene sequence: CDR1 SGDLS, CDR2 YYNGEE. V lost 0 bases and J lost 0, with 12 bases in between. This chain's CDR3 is CASSVATRGNQETQYF. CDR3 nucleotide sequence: TGTGCCAGCAGCGTAGCTACACGAGGGAACCAAGAGACCCAGTACTTC.

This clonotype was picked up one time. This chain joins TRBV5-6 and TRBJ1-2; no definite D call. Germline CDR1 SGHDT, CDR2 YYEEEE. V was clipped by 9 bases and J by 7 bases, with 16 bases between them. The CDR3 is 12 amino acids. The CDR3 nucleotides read TGTGCCATGGGCCCCGGGCTCCGTGGCTACACCTTC. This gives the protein CAMGPGLRGYTF.

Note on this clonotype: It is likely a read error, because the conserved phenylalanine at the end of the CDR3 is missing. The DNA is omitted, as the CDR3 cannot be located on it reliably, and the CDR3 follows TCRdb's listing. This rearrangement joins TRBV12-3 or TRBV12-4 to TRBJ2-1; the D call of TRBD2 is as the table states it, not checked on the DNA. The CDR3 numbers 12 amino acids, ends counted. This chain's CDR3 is CASSLISGGPRI.

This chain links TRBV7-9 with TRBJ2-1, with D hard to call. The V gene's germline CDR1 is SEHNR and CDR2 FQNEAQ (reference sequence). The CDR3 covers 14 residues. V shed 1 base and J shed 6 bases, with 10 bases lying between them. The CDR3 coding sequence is TGTGCCAGCAGCTTAGGGAGTTTGTTCAATGAGCAGTTCTTC. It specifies CASSLGSLFNEQFF.

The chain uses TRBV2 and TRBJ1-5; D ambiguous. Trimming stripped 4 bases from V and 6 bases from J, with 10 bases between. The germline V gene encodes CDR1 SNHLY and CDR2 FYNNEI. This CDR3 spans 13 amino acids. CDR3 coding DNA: TGTGCCAGCAGTGCCTTTTTAGGTCAGCCCCAGCATTTT. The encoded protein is CASSAFLGQPQHF.

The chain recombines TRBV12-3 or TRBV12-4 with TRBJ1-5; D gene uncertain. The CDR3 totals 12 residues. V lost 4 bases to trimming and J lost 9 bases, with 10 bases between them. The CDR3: CASSYGNGPQHF. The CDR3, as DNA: TGTGCCAGCAGTTATGGTAACGGGCCCCAGCATTTT.

Here the CDR3 reads CASSMTTGTAMQYF. The DNA for the CDR3 is TGTGCCAGTAGTATGACGACCGGGACAGCCATGCAGTACTTC. The V gene is TRBV19, the J gene TRBJ2-7; TRBD1 matches at 7 bases. Germline V gene data show CDR1 as LNHDA and CDR2 as SQIVND (reference sequence). The CDR3 runs to 14 residues. V lost 3 bases to trimming and J lost 9 bases; unmatched junction nucleotides: 11.

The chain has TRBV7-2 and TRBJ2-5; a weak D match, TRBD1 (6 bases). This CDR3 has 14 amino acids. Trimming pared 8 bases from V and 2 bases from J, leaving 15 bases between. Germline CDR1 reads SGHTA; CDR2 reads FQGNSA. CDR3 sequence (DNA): TGTGCCAGCGCACTGAGGGGGATACAAGAGACCCAGTACTTC. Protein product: CASALRGIQETQYF.

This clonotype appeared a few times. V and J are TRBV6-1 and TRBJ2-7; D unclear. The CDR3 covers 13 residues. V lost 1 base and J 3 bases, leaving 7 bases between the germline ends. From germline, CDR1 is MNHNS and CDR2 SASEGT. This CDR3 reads CASSEEQIYEQYF. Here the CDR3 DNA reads TGTGCCAGCAGTGAAGAACAGATCTACGAGCAGTACTTC.

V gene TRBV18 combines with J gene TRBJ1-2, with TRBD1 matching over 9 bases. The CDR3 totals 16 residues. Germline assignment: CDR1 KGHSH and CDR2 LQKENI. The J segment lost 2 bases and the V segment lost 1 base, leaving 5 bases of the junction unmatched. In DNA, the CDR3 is TGTGCCAGCTCACCACGGGACAGGGTGCTCAACTATGGCTACACCTTC. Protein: CASSPRDRVLNYGYTF.

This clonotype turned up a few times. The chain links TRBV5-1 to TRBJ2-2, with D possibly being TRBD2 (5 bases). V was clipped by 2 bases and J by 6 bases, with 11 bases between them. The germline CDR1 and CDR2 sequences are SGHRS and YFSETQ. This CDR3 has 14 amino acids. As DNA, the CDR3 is TGCGCCAGCAGCTTAGACGGGGTTTCCGGGGAGCTGTTTTTT. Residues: CASSLDGVSGELFF. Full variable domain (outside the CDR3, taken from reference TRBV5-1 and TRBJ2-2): KAGVTQTPRYLIKTRGQQVTLSCSPISGHRSVSWYQQTPGQGLQFLFEYFSETQRNKGNFPGRFSGRQFSNSRSEMNVSTLELGDSALYLCASSLDGVSGELFFGEGSRLTVL.

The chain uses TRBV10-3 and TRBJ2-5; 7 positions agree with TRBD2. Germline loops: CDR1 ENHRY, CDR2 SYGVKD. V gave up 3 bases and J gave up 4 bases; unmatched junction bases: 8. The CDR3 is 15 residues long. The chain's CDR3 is CAISDGIIAGETQYF. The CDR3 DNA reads TGTGCCATCAGTGACGGGATAATAGCGGGAGAGACCCAGTACTTC.

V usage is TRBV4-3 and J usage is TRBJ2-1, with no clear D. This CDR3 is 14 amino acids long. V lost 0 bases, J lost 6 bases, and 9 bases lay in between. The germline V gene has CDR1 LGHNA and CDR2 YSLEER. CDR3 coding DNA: TGCGCCAGCAGCCAAGATTTAGGTTTCAATGAGCAGTTCTTC. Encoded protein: CASSQDLGFNEQFF.

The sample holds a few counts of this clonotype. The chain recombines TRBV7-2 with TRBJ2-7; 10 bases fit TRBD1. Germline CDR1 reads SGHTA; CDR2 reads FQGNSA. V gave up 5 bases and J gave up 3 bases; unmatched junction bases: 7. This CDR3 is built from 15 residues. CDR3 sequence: CASSRGQGEHYEQYF. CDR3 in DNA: TGTGCCAGCAGCCGAGGACAGGGGGAACACTACGAGCAGTACTTC.

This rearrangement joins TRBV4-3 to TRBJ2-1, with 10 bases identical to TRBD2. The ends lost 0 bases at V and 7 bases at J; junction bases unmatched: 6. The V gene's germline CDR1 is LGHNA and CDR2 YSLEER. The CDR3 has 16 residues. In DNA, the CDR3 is TGCGCCAGCAGCCAAGATCCTAGCGGGAGTCCGAATGAGCAGTTCTTC. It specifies CASSQDPSGSPNEQFF.

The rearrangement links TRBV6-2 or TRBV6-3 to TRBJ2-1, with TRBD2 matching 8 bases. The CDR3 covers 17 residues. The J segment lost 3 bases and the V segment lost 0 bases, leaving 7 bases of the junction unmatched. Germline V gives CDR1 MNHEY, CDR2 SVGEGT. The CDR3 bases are TGTGCCAGCAGTTACTCTTGGGGTACTAGCGGCTACAATGAGCAGTTCTTC. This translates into CASSYSWGTSGYNEQFF.

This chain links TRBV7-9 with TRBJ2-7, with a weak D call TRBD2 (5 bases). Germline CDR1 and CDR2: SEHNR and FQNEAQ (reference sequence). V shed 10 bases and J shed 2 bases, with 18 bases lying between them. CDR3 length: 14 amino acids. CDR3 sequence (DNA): TGTGCCACCACCCCTGAGTGGGAGACCTACGAGCAGTACTTC. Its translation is CATTPEWETYEQYF.

The CDR3 DNA is TGTGCCAGCAGCTACTCGGACGGTGGTACGCAGTATTTT. It specifies CASSYSDGGTQYF. The gene calls are TRBV11-2 and TRBJ2-3; unclear D gene. Trimming took off 4 bases at V and 8 bases at J, with 13 bases between the two ends. CDR1 is SGHAT, CDR2 FQNNGV, per germline. The CDR3 loop spans 13 amino acids.